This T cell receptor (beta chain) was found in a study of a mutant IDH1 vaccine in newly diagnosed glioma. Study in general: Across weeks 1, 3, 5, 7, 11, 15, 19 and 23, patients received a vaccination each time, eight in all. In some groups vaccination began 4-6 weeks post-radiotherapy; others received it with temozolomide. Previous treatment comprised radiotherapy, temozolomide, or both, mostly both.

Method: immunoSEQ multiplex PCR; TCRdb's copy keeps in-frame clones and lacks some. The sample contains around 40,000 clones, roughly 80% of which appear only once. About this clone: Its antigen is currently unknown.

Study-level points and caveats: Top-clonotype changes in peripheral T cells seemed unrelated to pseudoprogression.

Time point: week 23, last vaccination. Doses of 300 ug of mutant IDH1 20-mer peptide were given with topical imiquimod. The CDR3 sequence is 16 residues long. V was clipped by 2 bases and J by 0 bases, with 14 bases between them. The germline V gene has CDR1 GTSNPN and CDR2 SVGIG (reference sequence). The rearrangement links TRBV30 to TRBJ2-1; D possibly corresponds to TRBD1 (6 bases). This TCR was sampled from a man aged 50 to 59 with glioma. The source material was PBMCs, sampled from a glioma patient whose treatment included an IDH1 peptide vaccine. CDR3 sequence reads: CAWSLGGRGSYNEQFF. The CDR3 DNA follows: TGTGCCTGGAGTCTAGGGGGTCGGGGCTCCTACAATGAGCAGTTCTTC.